Described below is a single T cell receptor (beta chain) sequence and its context. Its specificity is not known. These data are taken from a study of identical twins. Whole-study results and caveats: Clonotypes of the beta chain that were abundant in cord blood carried fewer insertions (memory repertoires showed none). It was out-of-frame TCR alpha sharing in monozygotic twins that models underestimated.

Trimming removed 2 bases from V and 6 bases from J; junction bases left unmatched: 4. Germline CDR1 SGHNT, CDR2 YYREEE (reference sequence). This CDR3 has 14 residues. Healthy Caucasians, and only they, were the donors. TCRdb redid the calling of the 5' RACE reads with MiXCR, one entry per CDR3 protein. The sample holds approximately 590,000 distinct CDR3 sequences; around 9.6% are singletons and the top ten take around 3.2%. This sample also belongs to another study, concerning yellow fever vaccine responses in identical twins.

The rearrangement joins TRBV5-4 to TRBJ2-7; TRBD2 aligns across 11 bases. This receptor was taken from a woman aged 18 to 35 in good health. Specimen: PBMCs. CDR3 DNA: TGTGCCAGCAGCTTCCGACTAGCGGGATCCGAGCAGTACTTC. Amino acid sequence: CASSFRLAGSEQYF.